This is a list of T cell receptor beta chains from one sample in a study of T cells in Graves' hyperthyroidism and ophthalmopathy. Via MiXCR, TCRdb re-called the multiplex PCR reads, giving one row per CDR3 protein. The sample has under 700,000 distinct CDR3 sequences, 16% seen once; the top ten hold about 18%. Sequenced sample: blood. The receptors derive from a woman aged 18-30 years with Graves' hyperthyroidism. Both conserved end residues are part of each CDR3. Fields, in order: clone size, V gene, D gene, J gene, CDR3 DNA, CDR3 protein. The D gene is left open where the match is weak. Clone size appears in some rows only: once, few, many, or a class for an expanded clone.

clone_size: .; v_call: TRBV5-8; d_call: .; j_call: TRBJ1-5; cdr3_nt: TGTGCCAGCAGCTTAAGACGCACGGGGTACAATCAGCCCCAGCATTTT; cdr3_aa: CASSLRRTGYNQPQHF
clone_size: .; v_call: TRBV28; d_call: .; j_call: TRBJ2-7; cdr3_nt: TGTGCCAGCAGTCCGATCAGAAACTACGAGCAGTACTTC; cdr3_aa: CASSPIRNYEQYF
clone_size: few; v_call: TRBV7-2; d_call: TRBD1; j_call: TRBJ2-2; cdr3_nt: TGTGCCAGCAGCGCGGACAGGGGCGGCACCGGGGAGCTGTTTTTT; cdr3_aa: CASSADRGGTGELFF
clone_size: many; v_call: TRBV6-2/TRBV6-3; d_call: TRBD1; j_call: TRBJ2-7; cdr3_nt: TGTGCCAGCAGGGCGGGACAGGGGGCCTCCTACGAGCAGTACTTC; cdr3_aa: CASRAGQGASYEQYF
clone_size: many; v_call: TRBV12-3/TRBV12-4; d_call: TRBD1; j_call: TRBJ2-5; cdr3_nt: TGTGCCAGCAGTTGGGAGACAGGGTTGGTGACCCAGTACTTC; cdr3_aa: CASSWETGLVTQYF
clone_size: many; v_call: TRBV5-1; d_call: TRBD1; j_call: TRBJ1-2; cdr3_nt: TGCGCCAGCAGCCCGGACAGGGTAATGTGGCATGGCTACACCTTC; cdr3_aa: CASSPDRVMWHGYTF
clone_size: many; v_call: TRBV6-2/TRBV6-3; d_call: .; j_call: TRBJ1-5; cdr3_nt: TGTGCCAGCAGTTACCAGGACATACTTTGGGATCAGCCCCAGCATTTT; cdr3_aa: CASSYQDILWDQPQHF
clone_size: .; v_call: TRBV5-1; d_call: TRBD1; j_call: TRBJ2-5; cdr3_nt: TGCGCCAGCTCCGAGACAGGGATTATCCAAGAGACCCAGTACTTC; cdr3_aa: CASSETGIIQETQYF
clone_size: few; v_call: TRBV20-1; d_call: .; j_call: TRBJ1-2; cdr3_nt: TGCAGTGCACGACAGAAGAACTATGGCTACACCTTC; cdr3_aa: CSARQKNYGYTF
clone_size: many; v_call: TRBV19; d_call: TRBD1; j_call: TRBJ2-1; cdr3_nt: TGTGCCAGTAGTATGTTCGGGACAGGTGCCCACAATGAGCAGTTCTTC; cdr3_aa: CASSMFGTGAHNEQFF